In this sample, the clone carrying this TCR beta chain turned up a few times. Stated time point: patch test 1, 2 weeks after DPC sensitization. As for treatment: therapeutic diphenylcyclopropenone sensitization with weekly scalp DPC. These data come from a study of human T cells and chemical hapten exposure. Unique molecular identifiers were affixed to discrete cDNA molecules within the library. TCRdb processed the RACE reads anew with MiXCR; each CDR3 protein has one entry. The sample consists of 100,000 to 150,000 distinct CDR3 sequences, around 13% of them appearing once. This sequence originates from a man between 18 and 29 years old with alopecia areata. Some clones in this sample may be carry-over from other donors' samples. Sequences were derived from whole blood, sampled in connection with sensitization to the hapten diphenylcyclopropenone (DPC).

The CDR3 DNA reads TGTGCCAGCAGCTTAGGTATTCCCGCACGGGAAGAGACCCAGTACTTC. Protein product: CASSLGIPAREETQYF. The V call is TRBV11-2, the J call TRBJ2-5; D is undetermined. This CDR3 has 16 amino acids. Germline V gene data show CDR1 as SGHAT and CDR2 as FQNNGV. V lost 1 base and J 3 bases, leaving 15 bases between the germline ends. Variable domain in full (rest from reference TRBV11-2 and TRBJ2-5): EAGVAQSPRYKIIEKRQSVAFWCNPISGHATLYWYQQILGQGPKLLIQFQNNGVVDDSQLPKDRFSAERLKGVDSTLKIQPAKLEDSAVYLCASSLGIPAREETQYFGPGTRLLVL.